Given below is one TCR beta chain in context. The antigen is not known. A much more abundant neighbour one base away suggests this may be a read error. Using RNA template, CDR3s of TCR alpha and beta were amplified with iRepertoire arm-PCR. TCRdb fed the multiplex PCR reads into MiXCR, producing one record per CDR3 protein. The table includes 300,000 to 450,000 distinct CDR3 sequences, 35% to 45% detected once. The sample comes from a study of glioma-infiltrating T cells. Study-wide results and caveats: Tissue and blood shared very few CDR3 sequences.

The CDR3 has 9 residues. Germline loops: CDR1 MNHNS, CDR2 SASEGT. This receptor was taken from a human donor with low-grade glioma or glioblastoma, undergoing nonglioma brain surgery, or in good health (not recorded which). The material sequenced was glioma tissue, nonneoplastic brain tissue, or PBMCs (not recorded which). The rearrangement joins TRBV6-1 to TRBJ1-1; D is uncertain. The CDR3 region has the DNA TGTGCGGTGGGCACTAAAGCTTTCTTT. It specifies CAVGTKAFF.